The 20 T cell receptor beta chains below come from one sample, sequenced in a study of T cell repertoires in cytomegalovirus infection. Their target antigens are unknown. TCRdb independently ran MiXCR on the reads; one entry per CDR3 protein. The table has roughly 570,000 distinct CDR3 sequences, around 40% seen once. This material consisted of cultured PBMCs, taken from culture after CMV antigen stimulation. Source of these receptors: a human donor in good health (CMV status not recorded). Some clones in this sample may be carry-over from other donors' samples.

V and J are TRBV20-1 and TRBJ2-1; 11 bases align to TRBD2. With 6 bases clipped from V and 3 bases from J, the junction kept 7 bases outside the gene matches. This CDR3 is built from 15 residues. Germline V gene sequence: CDR1 DFQATT, CDR2 SNEGSKA (reference sequence). The CDR3 nucleotides are TGCAGTGCCCCAAAACTAGCGGGGGTCTACAATGAGCAGTTCTTC. Its translation is CSAPKLAGVYNEQFF.

The gene calls are TRBV12-3 or TRBV12-4 and TRBJ2-5, with D hard to call. V shed 2 bases and J shed 1 base, with 8 bases lying between them. The CDR3 is made up of 14 amino acids. The CDR3 is CASSLLTVQETQYF. In DNA, the CDR3 is TGTGCCAGCAGTTTATTAACAGTCCAAGAGACCCAGTACTTC.

A few counts support this clonotype. The V call is TRBV7-6, the J call TRBJ2-5; D is ambiguous. The germline V gene has CDR1 SGHVS and CDR2 FNYEAQ. CDR3 length: 14 residues. The V gene lost 0 bases and the J gene lost 5 bases, with 10 bases spanning the gap. In nucleotides, the CDR3 is TGTGCCAGCAGCTTAGCGCCCCCCCCCGAGACCCAGTACTTC. Amino acid sequence: CASSLAPPPETQYF.

The rearrangement joins TRBV18 to TRBJ1-3; D call uncertain. The V end was cut by 1 base, the J end by 6 bases, with 16 bases between. CDR1 and CDR2 from the germline V gene are KGHSH and LQKENI. The CDR3 runs 16 residues. The CDR3 spells CASSPQRSEISNTIYF. The CDR3 DNA reads TGTGCCAGCTCACCACAGAGATCGGAGATTTCAAACACCATATATTTT. Using reference TRBV18 and TRBJ1-3 for the parts outside the CDR3, the full variable domain is NAGVMQNPRHLVRRRGQEARLRCSPMKGHSHVYWYRQLPEEGLKFMVYLQKENIIDESGMPKERFSAEFPKEGPSILRIQQVVRGDSAAYFCASSPQRSEISNTIYFGEGSWLTVV.

The chain combines TRBV7-6 with TRBJ2-3; no reliable D call. The CDR3 totals 12 residues. CDR1 is SGHVS, CDR2 FNYEAQ, per germline. V dropped 5 bases and J dropped 1 base, with 4 bases sitting between them. The DNA of the CDR3 is TGTGCCAGCAGCACAGGCACAGATACGCAGTATTTT. This encodes CASSTGTDTQYF.

This clonotype occurred a few times. This chain uses TRBV12-3 or TRBV12-4 with TRBJ2-5; D unresolved. V was trimmed by 5 bases and J by 5 bases, leaving 9 bases between them. The CDR3 runs to 12 residues. CDR3 in DNA: TGTGCCAGCAGTCCGCCGCTTGAGACCCAGTACTTC. It encodes CASSPPLETQYF.

The rearrangement uses TRBV5-3 and TRBJ2-1; possibly TRBD1 for D (5 bases). TRBV5-3 is an open reading frame whose function is uncertain. The CDR3 extends over 12 amino acids. V shed 8 bases and J shed 8 bases, with 14 bases lying between them. CDR3 bases: TGTGCCAGCAGCCAGGGAAGTGATGAGCAGTTCTTC. This codes for CASSQGSDEQFF.

A single count supports this clonotype. V usage is TRBV18 and J usage is TRBJ2-7; D is undetermined. V lost 1 base and J lost 2, with 15 bases in between. CDR1 and CDR2 (germline): KGHSH, LQKENI. The CDR3 is made up of 16 amino acids. The CDR3 coding sequence is TGTGCCAGCTCACCACGTGAAGCTATAAACACCTACGAGCAGTACTTC. Residues: CASSPREAINTYEQYF.

V is TRBV5-1 and J is TRBJ2-3, with 9 bases fitting TRBD1. Trimming at V came to 5 bases and at J to 0 bases, leaving 4 bases not matched to a gene. The germline V gene has CDR1 SGHRS and CDR2 YFSETQ. The CDR3 contains 15 residues. The CDR3 DNA sequence: TGCGCCAGCAGACGGACAGGGGATAGCACAGATACGCAGTATTTT. It yields the protein CASRRTGDSTDTQYF.

V usage is TRBV19 and J usage is TRBJ2-1; tentatively, D is TRBD2 (6 bases). V lost 5 bases to trimming and J lost 6 bases, with 35 bases between them. Germline V lookup: CDR1 LNHDA, CDR2 SQIVND (reference sequence). The CDR3 loop spans 21 amino acids. CDR3 coding DNA: TGTGCCAGTAGTCCCCCCCTAGGGGCGGGGAGGACCCCTTGGGGGTTCAATGAGCAGTTCTTC. It yields the protein CASSPPLGAGRTPWGFNEQFF.

This chain uses TRBV12-3 or TRBV12-4 with TRBJ1-2; no clear D. The CDR3 has 12 residues. V gave up 2 bases and J gave up 5 bases, with 6 bases separating them. The CDR3 nucleotides read TGTGCCAGCAGTTTAAACTTATATGGCTACACCTTC. Translating gives CASSLNLYGYTF.

The V and J genes are TRBV6-8 and TRBJ2-2; D remains unclear. The V end lost 7 bases, the J end lost 0 bases, and 9 bases lay between the germline ends. This CDR3 is built from 14 residues. CDR1 is MNHGY and CDR2 is SAAAGT in the germline V gene. The CDR3 loop is CASTFRPNTGELFF. Here the CDR3 DNA reads TGTGCCAGCACTTTTAGACCGAACACCGGGGAGCTGTTTTTT.

The gene calls are TRBV15 and TRBJ2-7; D gene uncertain. The germline gives CDR1 LNHNV, CDR2 YYDKDF (reference sequence). Trimming shortened V by 0 bases and J by 7 bases, and 13 bases separated the two germline ends. This CDR3 has 14 residues. DNA for the CDR3: TGTGCCACCAGCAGAGATATCCGTCGGGCAGAGCAGTACTTC. It specifies CATSRDIRRAEQYF.

This clonotype was seen at least ten times. V and J are TRBV7-2 and TRBJ2-3; D is possibly TRBD2 (5 bases). V gave up 3 bases and J gave up 4 bases, with 17 bases separating them. Germline V CDR1 and CDR2: SGHTA, FQGNSA. The CDR3 spans 16 residues. CDR3 amino acids: CASSLKSAGGPDTQYF. Here the CDR3 DNA reads TGTGCCAGCAGCTTGAAGTCTGCCGGAGGACCAGATACGCAGTATTTT. Variable domain in full (rest from reference TRBV7-2 and TRBJ2-3): GAGVSQSPSNKVTEKGKDVELRCDPISGHTALYWYRQSLGQGLEFLIYFQGNSAPDKSGLPSDRFSAERTGGSVSTLTIQRTQQEDSAVYLCASSLKSAGGPDTQYFGPGTRLTVL.

The chain recombines TRBV7-2 with TRBJ1-4; unclear D gene. Trimming removed 7 bases at V and 3 bases at J, with 15 bases between. CDR1 and CDR2 from the germline V gene are SGHTA and FQGNSA. The CDR3 sequence is 15 residues long. The CDR3 protein is CASKRVGWANEKLFF. CDR3 DNA sequence: TGTGCCAGCAAGCGGGTCGGATGGGCTAATGAAAAACTGTTTTTT.

This clonotype turned up a few times. The chain carries TRBV2 and TRBJ1-5, with TRBD1 matching over 7 bases. The V and J ends lost 6 bases and 8 bases, in that order; junction bases with no gene match: 7. The germline CDR1 and CDR2 sequences are SNHLY and FYNNEI. The length of the CDR3 is 13 residues. CDR3 residues: CASRYRGQKPQHF. The CDR3 bases are TGTGCCAGCAGATACAGGGGACAAAAGCCCCAGCATTTT.

This clonotype was picked up a small number of times. DNA for the CDR3: TGTGCCAGCAGCGGAGCGACTAGTCAAATCTCAGATACGCAGTATTTT. Translation gives CASSGATSQISDTQYF. The rearrangement uses TRBV7-2 and TRBJ2-3, with D maybe TRBD2 (6 bases). Germline-derived CDR1 and CDR2 are SGHTA and FQGNSA. V lost 5 bases and J 4 bases, leaving 19 bases between the germline ends. The CDR3 spans 16 residues.

This clonotype has a count of ten or more. This sequence joins TRBV7-2 and TRBJ1-4, with D hard to call. This CDR3 has 14 amino acids. Deletions cut 6 bases from V and 5 bases from J, with 13 bases between. Germline lookup yields CDR1 SGHTA and CDR2 FQGNSA. CDR3 nucleotides: TGTGCCAGCAGGAAGGATAGAATGAATGAAAAACTGTTTTTT. Amino acid sequence: CASRKDRMNEKLFF.

The table lists this clonotype with a few counts. This chain links TRBV20-1 with TRBJ1-2; TRBD1 might be the D (5 bases). CDR1 and CDR2 (germline): DFQATT, SNEGSKA (reference sequence). This CDR3 has 15 residues. Trimming took 0 bases from V and 4 from J, leaving 15 bases between them. The CDR3, as DNA: TGCAGTGCTAGAGATCCCCGACAGACTAGCTATGGCTACACCTTC. It is translated as CSARDPRQTSYGYTF.

The gene calls are TRBV7-2 and TRBJ2-3; a possible D gene is TRBD1 (6 bases). Germline V gene lookup returns CDR1 SGHTA and CDR2 FQGNSA. V gave up 0 bases and J gave up 2 bases, with 12 bases separating them. The CDR3 sequence is 16 residues long. The CDR3 loop reads CASSLAGGPTTDTQYF. The CDR3 nucleotides read TGTGCCAGCAGCTTAGCAGGGGGACCAACCACAGATACGCAGTATTTT.